These T cell receptor beta chains were read from a single sample in a study of blood T cell repertoires in COVID-19. TCRdb's copy holds only in-frame clones and misses some; the assay was immunoSEQ multiplex PCR. The sample has 300,000 to 450,000 clones; more than 70% are singletons. Sample: peripheral blood. All receptors derive from a woman between 55 and 75 years old with COVID-19, enrolled during active disease. The CDR3 runs from the conserved cysteine through the conserved F or W. The order of the fields is D gene, V gene, clone size, J gene, CDR3 protein, CDR3 DNA. D genes are given only for firm matches. The size field is filled for only some rows; it gives once, few, many or a size class.

D gene: TRBD1; V gene: TRBV28; clone size: NA; J gene: TRBJ2-7; CDR3 protein: CASSLLTLTGNAYF; CDR3 DNA: TGTGCCAGCAGTTTACTAACCTTGACAGGGAACGCGTACTTC
D gene: NA; V gene: TRBV19; clone size: NA; J gene: TRBJ1-2; CDR3 protein: CASSIGLRGLLADYGYTF; CDR3 DNA: TGTGCCAGTAGTATAGGTTTACGGGGTCTCCTGGCGGACTATGGCTACACCTTC
D gene: NA; V gene: TRBV6-1; clone size: NA; J gene: TRBJ2-4; CDR3 protein: CASSDRGKAKNIQYF; CDR3 DNA: TGTGCCAGCAGTGATCGGGGGAAAGCCAAAAACATTCAGTACTTC
D gene: NA; V gene: TRBV27; clone size: NA; J gene: TRBJ1-3; CDR3 protein: CASNLGRGNTIYF; CDR3 DNA: TGTGCCAGCAATCTGGGGAGGGGAAACACCATATATTTT
D gene: NA; V gene: TRBV4-1; clone size: NA; J gene: TRBJ2-4; CDR3 protein: CASSFAVTQNIQYF; CDR3 DNA: TGCGCCAGCAGCTTCGCAGTCACACAAAACATTCAGTACTTC
D gene: NA; V gene: TRBV5-8; clone size: NA; J gene: TRBJ2-7; CDR3 protein: CASSLGQSYEQYF; CDR3 DNA: TGTGCCAGCAGCTTGGGACAGAGCTACGAGCAGTACTTC
D gene: TRBD1; V gene: TRBV6-2/TRBV6-3; clone size: NA; J gene: TRBJ1-6; CDR3 protein: CASTYNGQGNSPLHF; CDR3 DNA: TGTGCCAGCACTTATAACGGACAGGGGAATTCACCCCTCCACTTT
D gene: NA; V gene: TRBV6-1; clone size: NA; J gene: TRBJ1-3; CDR3 protein: CASSELVGSSGNTIYF; CDR3 DNA: TGTGCCAGCAGTGAACTCGTGGGGAGCTCTGGAAACACCATATATTTT
D gene: TRBD1; V gene: TRBV6-5; clone size: once; J gene: TRBJ1-6; CDR3 protein: CASSYEWTGDSPLHF; CDR3 DNA: TGTGCCAGCAGTTACGAGTGGACAGGGGATTCACCCCTCCACTTT
D gene: NA; V gene: TRBV9; clone size: NA; J gene: TRBJ2-1; CDR3 protein: CASSLSTGLSTYNEQFF; CDR3 DNA: TGTGCCAGCAGCCTATCGACGGGACTTTCAACCTACAATGAGCAGTTCTTC
D gene: TRBD2; V gene: TRBV15; clone size: NA; J gene: TRBJ2-5; CDR3 protein: CATSRASGLADQETQYF; CDR3 DNA: TGTGCCACCAGCAGAGCGTCGGGACTAGCGGATCAAGAGACCCAGTACTTC
D gene: TRBD1; V gene: TRBV4-2; clone size: NA; J gene: TRBJ1-2; CDR3 protein: CASSPGQARDGYTF; CDR3 DNA: TGTGCCAGCAGCCCGGGACAGGCGAGGGATGGCTACACCTTC
D gene: NA; V gene: TRBV6-1; clone size: NA; J gene: TRBJ2-3; CDR3 protein: CASSEARQPLITDTQYF; CDR3 DNA: TGTGCCAGCAGTGAAGCTAGACAGCCTCTCATCACAGATACGCAGTATTTT
D gene: TRBD2; V gene: TRBV2; clone size: NA; J gene: TRBJ2-3; CDR3 protein: CATLGLAGATSTDTQYF; CDR3 DNA: TGTGCCACCCTAGGACTAGCGGGGGCAACTAGCACAGATACGCAGTATTTT
D gene: NA; V gene: TRBV11-2; clone size: NA; J gene: TRBJ1-1; CDR3 protein: CASSSVNTEAFF; CDR3 DNA: TGTGCCAGCAGCTCAGTGAACACTGAAGCTTTCTTT
D gene: NA; V gene: TRBV19; clone size: NA; J gene: TRBJ1-1; CDR3 protein: CASSSRVLNTEAFF; CDR3 DNA: TGTGCCAGTAGTAGCAGGGTGTTAAACACTGAAGCTTTCTTT
D gene: NA; V gene: TRBV5-4; clone size: NA; J gene: TRBJ2-3; CDR3 protein: CASSLAGGTDTQYF; CDR3 DNA: TGTGCCAGCAGCTTGGCAGGGGGCACAGATACGCAGTATTTT
D gene: NA; V gene: TRBV6-5; clone size: NA; J gene: TRBJ1-3; CDR3 protein: CASRARGSGNTIYF; CDR3 DNA: TGTGCCAGCAGAGCTAGGGGCTCAGGAAACACCATATATTTT
D gene: NA; V gene: TRBV7-9; clone size: NA; J gene: TRBJ2-2; CDR3 protein: CASSLWGGGELFF; CDR3 DNA: TGTGCCAGCAGCTTATGGGGCGGCGGGGAGCTGTTTTTT
D gene: NA; V gene: TRBV23-1; clone size: NA; J gene: TRBJ1-6; CDR3 protein: CASSQKTGLNSPLHF; CDR3 DNA: TGCGCCAGCAGTCAGAAAACAGGGTTAAATTCACCCCTCCACTTT
D gene: NA; V gene: TRBV5-6; clone size: once; J gene: TRBJ2-7; CDR3 protein: CASSLEHTEQYF; CDR3 DNA: TGTGCCAGCAGCTTGGAACACACCGAGCAGTACTTC
D gene: NA; V gene: TRBV2; clone size: few; J gene: TRBJ1-2; CDR3 protein: CASTANYGYTF; CDR3 DNA: TGTGCCAGCACTGCTAACTATGGCTACACCTTC